These 20 T cell receptor beta chains were sequenced from one sample in a study of blood T cell repertoires in COVID-19. This table comes from immunoSEQ multiplex PCR, and its TCRdb copy is limited to in-frame clones, with some not included. The sample consists of about 200,000 clones, about nine tenths of them appearing once. The sequenced sample consisted of peripheral blood. These receptors came from an older woman with acute or convalescent COVID-19.

The chain is built from TRBV7-6 and TRBJ1-5; 7 positions agree with TRBD1. Germline V gene sequence: CDR1 SGHVS, CDR2 FNYEAQ. The ends lost 5 bases at V and 3 bases at J; junction bases unmatched: 4. CDR3 length: 14 residues. CDR3 nucleotide sequence: TGTGCCAGCAGCCCCGGGACAGTCAATCAGCCCCAGCATTTT. The encoded protein is CASSPGTVNQPQHF. Supplemented by reference TRBV7-6 and TRBJ1-5, the full variable domain reads GAGVSQSPRYKVTKRGQDVALRCDPISGHVSLYWYRQALGQGPEFLTYFNYEAQQDKSGLPNDRFSAERPEGSISTLTIQRTEQRDSAMYRCASSPGTVNQPQHFGDGTRLSIL.

This clone occurred once. Other DNA sequences in this sample translate to the same CDR3. V gene TRBV5-1 combines with J gene TRBJ2-3; TRBD2 agrees at 11 bases. This CDR3 spans 14 amino acids. The ends lost 0 bases at V and 6 bases at J; junction bases unmatched: 0. The V gene's germline CDR1 is SGHRS and CDR2 YFSETQ. The CDR3 sequence: CASSLGLAGDTQYF. CDR3 DNA sequence: TGCGCCAGCAGCTTGGGACTAGCGGGGGATACGCAGTATTTT.

This chain joins TRBV2 and TRBJ1-5; D is uncertain. Germline values: CDR1 SNHLY, CDR2 FYNNEI. Trimming took 4 bases from V and 11 from J, leaving 9 bases between them. The CDR3 spans 11 residues. The CDR3 loop reads CASSVAGAQHF. DNA of the CDR3: TGTGCCAGCAGTGTTGCGGGAGCCCAGCATTTT.

The rearrangement uses TRBV24-1 and TRBJ2-1; the D is unclear. The germline V gene has CDR1 KGHDR and CDR2 SFDVKD. Between the trimmed V and J ends, which lost 4 bases and 10 bases, there was a span of 16 bases. This CDR3 contains 14 residues. CDR3 region: CATSDPSLGREQFF. The CDR3 coding sequence is TGTGCCACCAGTGACCCCAGCTTAGGCAGGGAGCAGTTCTTC.

As regards this clone: Additional DNA sequences in this sample encode the identical CDR3. The CDR3 loop is CASSVDSNYGYTF. The CDR3 bases are TGTGCCAGCAGCGTCGACAGCAACTATGGCTACACCTTC. The chain joins TRBV2 to TRBJ1-2, with a weak D call TRBD1 (5 bases). Trimming shortened V by 6 bases and J by 2 bases, and 10 bases separated the two germline ends. Germline-derived CDR1 and CDR2 are SNHLY and FYNNEI. The CDR3 loop spans 13 amino acids.

This clone was counted only a few times. This rearrangement joins TRBV18 to TRBJ2-7; 11 positions match TRBD2. CDR1 is KGHSH and CDR2 is LQKENI in the germline V gene. V shed 4 bases and J 3 bases; nucleotides not matched to a gene: 8. The CDR3 runs 16 residues. The CDR3 nucleotides are TGTGCCAGCTCACTTGTAGCGGGAGGGTTGAGCTACGAGCAGTACTTC. Translating gives CASSLVAGGLSYEQYF.

This clone was found once. V is TRBV27 and J is TRBJ2-7; TRBD1 matches 9 bases. The CDR3 is 14 residues long. Germline trimming cut 7 bases from V and 2 bases from J; bases unmatched to any gene: 6. The germline gives CDR1 MNHEY, CDR2 SMNVEV (reference sequence). The CDR3 here is CASNPRDRAYEQYF. CDR3 in DNA: TGTGCCAGCAACCCCCGGGACAGGGCCTACGAGCAGTACTTC.

The J gene is TRBJ2-2, the V gene TRBV6-5; 9 positions match TRBD1. With V trimmed by 6 bases and J by 2 bases, 4 bases remained unmatched. This CDR3 has 15 residues. Germline values: CDR1 MNHEY, CDR2 SVGAGI. The CDR3 DNA reads TGTGCCAGCAGCCACAGGGGGCTTAACACCGGGGAGCTGTTTTTT. This codes for CASSHRGLNTGELFF.

The CDR3 DNA is TGTGCCAGCAGCCTGTTGGGACAGGGGTCCGATACGCAGTATTTT. It yields the protein CASSLLGQGSDTQYF. The chain links TRBV7-3 to TRBJ2-3, with TRBD1 matching over 10 bases. The V segment lost 5 bases and the J segment 6 bases; nucleotides outside the gene matches: 8. CDR3 size: 15 residues. Germline values: CDR1 SGHTA, CDR2 FQGTGA.

Details on this clone: The sample holds other DNA sequences that translate to the same CDR3. The chain couples TRBV3-1 (or the pseudogene TRBV3-2) to TRBJ1-1; D not resolved. The CDR3 runs 13 residues. Germline CDR1 reads LGHDT; CDR2 reads YNNKEL (reference sequence). Trimming stripped 4 bases from V and 2 bases from J, with 8 bases between. CDR3 DNA: TGTGCCAGCAGCCTGGGCCTTAACACTGAAGCTTTCTTT. Amino acid sequence: CASSLGLNTEAFF.

The rearrangement joins TRBV11-2 to TRBJ2-1; 9 nucleotides line up with TRBD2. The CDR3 covers 16 residues. Germline CDR1 reads SGHAT; CDR2 reads FQNNGV. With 6 bases clipped from V and 2 bases from J, the junction kept 8 bases outside the gene matches. The CDR3 region is CASRPVRGRAYNEQFF. For the CDR3, the DNA is TGTGCCAGCAGACCCGTACGCGGGAGGGCCTACAATGAGCAGTTCTTC. Complete variable domain (other parts from reference TRBV11-2 and TRBJ2-1): EAGVAQSPRYKIIEKRQSVAFWCNPISGHATLYWYQQILGQGPKLLIQFQNNGVVDDSQLPKDRFSAERLKGVDSTLKIQPAKLEDSAVYLCASRPVRGRAYNEQFFGPGTRLTVL.

In this sample, this clone turned up many times. As DNA, the CDR3 is TGTGCCAGCAGTTTCCGGGACAGGGGGCGGTTTAGCTACACCTTC. This sequence encodes CASSFRDRGRFSYTF. The V and J genes are TRBV27 and TRBJ1-2; 12 bases map to TRBD1. Per germline, CDR1 MNHEY and CDR2 SMNVEV (reference sequence). The CDR3 runs 15 residues. V lost 3 bases to trimming and J lost 9 bases; unmatched junction nucleotides: 8.

This clone was detected only a few times. The rearrangement uses TRBV6-4 and TRBJ1-1, with TRBD1 as a possible D gene (6 bases). This CDR3 is 13 amino acids long. The V end lost 4 bases, the J end lost 10 bases, and 16 bases lay between the germline ends. Germline values: CDR1 MRHNA, CDR2 SNTAGT. Here the CDR3 reads CASSADQQGRAFF. CDR3 coding DNA: TGTGCCAGCAGTGCAGACCAACAGGGTAGAGCTTTCTTT.

V usage is TRBV5-4 and J usage is TRBJ2-2; TRBD1 agrees at 9 bases. Germline trimming cut 4 bases from V and 1 base from J; bases unmatched to any gene: 5. The CDR3 loop spans 16 amino acids. Germline lookup yields CDR1 SGHNT and CDR2 YYREEE (reference sequence). CDR3 residues: CASSKRGQGNTGELFF. The CDR3 DNA reads TGTGCCAGCAGCAAGCGGGGACAGGGGAACACCGGGGAGCTGTTTTTT. Full variable domain (missing parts from reference TRBV5-4 and TRBJ2-2): ETGVTQSPTHLIKTRGQQVTLRCSSQSGHNTVSWYQQALGQGPQFIFQYYREEENGRGNFPPRFSGLQFPNYSSELNVNALELDDSALYLCASSKRGQGNTGELFFGEGSRLTVL.

Concerning this clone itself: The sample contains more than one DNA sequence encoding this CDR3. The chain is built from TRBV5-1 and TRBJ2-3; TRBD2 is a possible D gene (6 bases). CDR1 is SGHRS and CDR2 is YFSETQ in the germline V gene. CDR3 length: 14 residues. Trimming took off 2 bases at V and 2 bases at J, with 9 bases between the two ends. CDR3 nucleotide sequence: TGCGCCAGCAGCTTCCGGGGGTCCACAGATACGCAGTATTTT. This sequence encodes CASSFRGSTDTQYF.

V and J are TRBV15 and TRBJ2-3, with 11 bases that match TRBD2. Germline V gene lookup returns CDR1 LNHNV and CDR2 YYDKDF (reference sequence). The ends lost 3 bases at V and 3 bases at J; junction bases unmatched: 8. This CDR3 has 17 amino acids. The CDR3 DNA is TGTGCCACCAGCAGTGATATTATAGCGGGGGGGACAGATACGCAGTATTTT. Its translation: CATSSDIIAGGTDTQYF.

In its sample, this clone was seen a few times. The rearrangement uses TRBV28 and TRBJ1-1; a possible D gene is TRBD1 (6 bases). The CDR3 is 12 amino acids. Germline loops: CDR1 MDHEN, CDR2 SYDVKM. Between the trimmed V and J ends, which lost 7 bases and 8 bases, there was a span of 14 bases. The CDR3 coding sequence is TGTGCCAGCACCCAACTGGGGACAGAAGCTTTCTTT. Translated: CASTQLGTEAFF.

V is TRBV20-1 and J is TRBJ2-2; 10 bases are a match to TRBD2. Unmatched junction bases numbered 19, after V lost 3 bases and J lost 9 bases. The CDR3 contains 18 residues. Germline V CDR1 and CDR2: DFQATT, SNEGSKA (reference sequence). The CDR3 sequence: CSASLFAGTSASGRELFF. In DNA form, the CDR3 reads TGCAGTGCTAGTTTATTCGCCGGGACTAGCGCGTCCGGGAGGGAGCTGTTTTTT.

The chain recombines TRBV29-1 with TRBJ2-2, with 10 bases fitting TRBD1. This CDR3 is 13 amino acids long. Germline V gene data show CDR1 as SQVTM and CDR2 as ANQGSEA. V was pared by 8 bases and J by 4 bases, with 4 bases of the junction left unmatched. The chain's CDR3 is CSTGTGVTGELFF. The CDR3 DNA is TGCAGCACCGGGACAGGGGTCACCGGGGAGCTGTTTTTT.

The V call is TRBV5-1, the J call TRBJ1-1, with D possibly being TRBD1 (5 bases). Germline CDR1 and CDR2: SGHRS and YFSETQ. CDR3 length equals 15 residues. V was shortened by 0 bases and J by 0 bases, with 9 bases between the two germline ends. The CDR3 DNA is TGCGCCAGCAGCTTGGTGGGGGGGATGAACACTGAAGCTTTCTTT. This sequence encodes CASSLVGGMNTEAFF.